This passage covers 13 T cell receptor beta chains from one sample sequenced in a study of glioma-infiltrating T cells after dendritic cell vaccination. Method: immunoSEQ multiplex PCR; TCRdb's copy keeps in-frame clones and lacks some. The sample has approximately 64,000 clones, around four fifths seen once. Sequenced material: blood, taken before dendritic cell vaccination. The receptors shown here come from a human donor with glioblastoma.

This sequence joins TRBV11-2 and TRBJ1-5; TRBD1 is a possible D gene (6 bases). This CDR3 region has 16 residues. Deletions cut 4 bases from V and 0 bases from J, with 13 bases between. From germline, CDR1 is SGHAT and CDR2 FQNNGV. CDR3 in DNA: TGTGCCAGCAGCTGCTCAGGGGCCGCTAGCAATCAGCCCCAGCATTTT. Its protein product is CASSCSGAASNQPQHF.

There are a few counts of this clone. This sequence joins TRBV27 and TRBJ2-7, with a possible D match to TRBD2 (5 bases). Trimming stripped 1 base from V and 5 bases from J, with 9 bases between. Looked up from germline, CDR1 is MNHEY and CDR2 is SMNVEV (reference sequence). The CDR3 has 13 residues. As DNA, the CDR3 is TGTGCCAGCAGTTTATGGCCGGGGAACGAGCAGTACTTC. Its translation: CASSLWPGNEQYF.

This sequence joins TRBV30 and TRBJ1-4; possible D gene TRBD1, 6 bases. The germline gives CDR1 GTSNPN, CDR2 SVGIG (reference sequence). CDR3 length: 13 residues. The germline V and J ends were trimmed by 2 bases and 4 bases, with 8 bases remaining between them. This chain's CDR3 is CAWSIQGNEKLFF. The CDR3 DNA follows: TGTGCCTGGAGTATACAGGGTAATGAAAAACTGTTTTTT.

For the CDR3, the DNA is TGTGCCAGCATCCGAAGGGCAGGGGGCGTCGAAAAACTGTTTTTT. Translating gives CASIRRAGGVEKLFF. The J gene is TRBJ1-4, the V gene TRBV6-1; 8 bases align to TRBD1. V lost 7 bases and J lost 8; bases outside the gene matches: 12. Germline V gene sequence: CDR1 MNHNS, CDR2 SASEGT. The CDR3 is made up of 15 amino acids.

Only one count was recorded for this clone. The chain recombines TRBV4-1 with TRBJ1-2; 9 bases match TRBD1. This CDR3 comprises 14 residues. The V gene's germline CDR1 is MGHRA and CDR2 YSYEKL. V lost 1 base to trimming and J lost 8 bases; unmatched junction nucleotides: 5. The DNA for the CDR3 is TGCGCCAGCAGCCAAGCGGGACAGGGTAAGGGCTACACCTTC. The encoded protein is CASSQAGQGKGYTF.

The genes are TRBV5-1 and TRBJ2-7, with D perhaps matching TRBD2 (5 bases). The CDR3 sequence is 12 residues long. The V and J ends lost 4 bases and 3 bases respectively, with 8 bases between them. Germline lookup yields CDR1 SGHRS and CDR2 YFSETQ. CDR3 nucleotide sequence: TGCGCCAGCAGCCCTGAGGGCTACGAGCAGTACTTC. This gives the protein CASSPEGYEQYF.

V and J are TRBV5-8 and TRBJ2-2; 8 nucleotides align to TRBD1. Germline V gives CDR1 SGHTS, CDR2 YDEGEE. With V trimmed by 4 bases and J by 5 bases, 7 bases remained unmatched. The CDR3 extends over 15 amino acids. The CDR3 region has the DNA TGTGCCAGCAGCCGGCGACAGGGGTATACCGGGGAGCTGTTTTTT. Translated, it gives CASSRRQGYTGELFF.

The rearrangement links TRBV5-4 to TRBJ2-1; no firm D call. V was shortened by 0 bases and J by 4 bases, with 8 bases between the two germline ends. The CDR3 is made up of 14 amino acids. Germline values: CDR1 SGHNT, CDR2 YYREEE (reference sequence). The CDR3: CASSLGQAYNEQFF. In DNA form, the CDR3 reads TGTGCCAGCAGCTTGGGGCAGGCGTACAATGAGCAGTTCTTC.

The chain is built from TRBV7-8 and TRBJ1-5; D gene uncertain. Germline loops: CDR1 SGHVS, CDR2 FQNEAQ. The CDR3 extends over 15 amino acids. The germline V and J ends were trimmed by 2 bases and 4 bases, with 12 bases remaining between them. CDR3 in DNA: TGTGCCAGCAGCTTACGAGATCCCTTAAATCAGCCCCAGCATTTT. It translates to CASSLRDPLNQPQHF.

This rearrangement joins TRBV19 to TRBJ2-3; 12 bases are a match to TRBD2. The germline CDR1 and CDR2 sequences are LNHDA and SQIVND (reference sequence). J gave up 10 bases and V 4 bases, and 12 bases lay outside the gene matches. The CDR3 is 16 residues long. The CDR3 sequence is CASSTTLAGGPVSQYF. The CDR3 bases are TGTGCCAGTAGTACGACCCTAGCGGGGGGGCCGGTATCGCAGTATTTT.

A word on this clone: Other DNA sequences in this specimen translate into the identical CDR3. The gene calls are TRBV15 and TRBJ2-3; TRBD2 aligns across 7 bases. There are 19 residues in the CDR3. Germline CDR1 and CDR2: LNHNV and YYDKDF (reference sequence). The J segment lost 0 bases and the V segment lost 0 bases, leaving 12 bases of the junction unmatched. The CDR3 DNA follows: TGTGCCACCAGCAGAGACGACTGGGGGGGGGAAAAGAGCACAGATACGCAGTATTTT. The encoded protein is CATSRDDWGGEKSTDTQYF.

The chain joins TRBV6-1 to TRBJ2-5; D is ambiguous. TRBJ2-7 matches the DNA end more closely, so the J call is doubtful. CDR1 and CDR2 from the germline V gene are MNHNS and SASEGT. The CDR3 has 12 amino acids. This CDR3 is CASSETLYEQYF. CDR3 DNA: TGTGCCAGCAGTGAGACACTTTACGAGCAGTACTTC.

This clone appeared a single time. This sample includes further DNA sequences coding for the same CDR3. The chain employs TRBV5-1 and TRBJ1-2, with D tentatively TRBD1 (6 bases). The CDR3 runs 14 residues. Germline CDR1 reads SGHRS; CDR2 reads YFSETQ. Between the trimmed V and J ends, which lost 4 bases and 5 bases, there was a span of 15 bases. CDR3 region: CASSLEGQNYGYTF. DNA for the CDR3: TGCGCCAGCAGCCTGGAGGGACAAAATTATGGCTACACCTTC.